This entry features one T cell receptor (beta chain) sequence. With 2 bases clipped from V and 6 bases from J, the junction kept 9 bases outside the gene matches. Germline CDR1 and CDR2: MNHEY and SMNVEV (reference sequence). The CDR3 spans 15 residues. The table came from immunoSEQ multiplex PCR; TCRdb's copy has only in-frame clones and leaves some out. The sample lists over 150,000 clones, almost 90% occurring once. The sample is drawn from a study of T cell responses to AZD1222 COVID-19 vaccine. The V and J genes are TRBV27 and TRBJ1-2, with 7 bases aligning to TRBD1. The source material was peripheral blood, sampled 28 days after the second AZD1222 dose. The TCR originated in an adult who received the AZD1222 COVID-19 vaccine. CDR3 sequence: CASSLLGTAGHGYTF. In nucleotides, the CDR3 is TGTGCCAGCAGTTTACTTGGGACAGCCGGGCATGGCTACACCTTC.